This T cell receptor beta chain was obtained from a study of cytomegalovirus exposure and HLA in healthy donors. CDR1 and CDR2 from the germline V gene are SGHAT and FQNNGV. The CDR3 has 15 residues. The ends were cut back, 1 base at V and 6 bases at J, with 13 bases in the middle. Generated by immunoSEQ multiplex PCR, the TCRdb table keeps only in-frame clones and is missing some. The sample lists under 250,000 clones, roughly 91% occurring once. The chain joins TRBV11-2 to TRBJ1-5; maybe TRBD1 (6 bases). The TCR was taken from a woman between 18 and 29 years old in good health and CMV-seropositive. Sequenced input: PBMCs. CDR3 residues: CASSLVTGSGQPQHF. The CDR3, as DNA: TGTGCCAGCAGCTTAGTCACAGGGTCGGGTCAGCCCCAGCATTTT.